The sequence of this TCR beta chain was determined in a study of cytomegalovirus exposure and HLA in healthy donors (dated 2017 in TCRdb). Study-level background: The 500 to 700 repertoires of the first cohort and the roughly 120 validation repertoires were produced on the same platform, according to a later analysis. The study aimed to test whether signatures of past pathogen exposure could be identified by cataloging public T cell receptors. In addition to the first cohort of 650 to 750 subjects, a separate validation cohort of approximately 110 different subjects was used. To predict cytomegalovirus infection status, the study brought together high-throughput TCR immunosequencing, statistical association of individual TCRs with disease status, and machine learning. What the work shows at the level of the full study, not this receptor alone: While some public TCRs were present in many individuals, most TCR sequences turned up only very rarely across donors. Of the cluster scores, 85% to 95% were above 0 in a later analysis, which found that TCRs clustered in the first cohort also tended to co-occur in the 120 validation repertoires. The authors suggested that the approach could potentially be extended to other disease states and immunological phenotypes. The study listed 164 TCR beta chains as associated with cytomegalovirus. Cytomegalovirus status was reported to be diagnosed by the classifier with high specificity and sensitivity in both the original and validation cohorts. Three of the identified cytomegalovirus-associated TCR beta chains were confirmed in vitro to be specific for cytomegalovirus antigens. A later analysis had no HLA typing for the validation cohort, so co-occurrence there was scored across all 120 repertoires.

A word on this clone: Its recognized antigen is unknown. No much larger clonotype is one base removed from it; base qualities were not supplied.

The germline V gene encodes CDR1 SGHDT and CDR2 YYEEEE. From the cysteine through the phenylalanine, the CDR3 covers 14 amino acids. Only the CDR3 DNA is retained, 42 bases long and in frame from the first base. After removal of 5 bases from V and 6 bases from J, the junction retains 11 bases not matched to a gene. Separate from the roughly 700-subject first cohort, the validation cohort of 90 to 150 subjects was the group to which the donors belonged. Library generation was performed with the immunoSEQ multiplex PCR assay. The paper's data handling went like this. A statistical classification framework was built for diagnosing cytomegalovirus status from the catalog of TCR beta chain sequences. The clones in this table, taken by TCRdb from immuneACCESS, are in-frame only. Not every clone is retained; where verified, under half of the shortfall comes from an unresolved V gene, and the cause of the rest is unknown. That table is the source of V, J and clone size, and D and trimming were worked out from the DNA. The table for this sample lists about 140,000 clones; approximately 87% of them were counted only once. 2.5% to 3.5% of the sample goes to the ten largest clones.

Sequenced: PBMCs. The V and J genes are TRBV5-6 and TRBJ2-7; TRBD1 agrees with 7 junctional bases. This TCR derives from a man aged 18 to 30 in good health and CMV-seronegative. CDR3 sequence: CASRYGTAAFEQYF. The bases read TGTGCCAGCAGATACGGGACAGCAGCTTTCGAGCAGTACTTC.